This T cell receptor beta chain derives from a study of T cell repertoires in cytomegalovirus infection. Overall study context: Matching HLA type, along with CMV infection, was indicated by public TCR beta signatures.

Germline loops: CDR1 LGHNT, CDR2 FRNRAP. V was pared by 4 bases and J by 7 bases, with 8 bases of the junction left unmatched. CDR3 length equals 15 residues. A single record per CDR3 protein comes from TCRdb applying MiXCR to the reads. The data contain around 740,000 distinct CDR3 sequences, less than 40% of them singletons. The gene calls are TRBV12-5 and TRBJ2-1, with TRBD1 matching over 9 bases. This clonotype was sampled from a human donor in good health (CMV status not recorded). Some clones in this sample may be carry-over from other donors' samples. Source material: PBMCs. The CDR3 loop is CASGSGQGIGNEQFF. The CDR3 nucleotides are TGTGCTAGTGGTTCCGGACAGGGGATTGGGAATGAGCAGTTCTTC. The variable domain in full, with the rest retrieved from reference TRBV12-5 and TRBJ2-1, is DARVTQTPRHKVTEMGQEVTMRCQPILGHNTVFWYRQTMMQGLELLAYFRNRAPLDDSGMPKDRFSAEMPDATLATLKIQPSEPRDSAVYFCASGSGQGIGNEQFFGPGTRLTVL.